The 18 T cell receptor beta chains reported below all come from one sample, sequenced in a study of beta chain features in type 1 diabetes. The isolated RNA, all of it, was reverse transcribed, so expressed TCRB transcripts were what got sequenced. The repertoire was sequenced with immunoSEQ multiplex PCR; TCRdb's copy has only in-frame clones and lacks some. The sample yields 450,000 to 600,000 clones, approximately 28% seen once. The specimen sequenced was naive CD4+ T cells from blood. The receptors derive from a man between 18 and 29 years old in good health.

The chain is built from TRBV30 and TRBJ1-5; TRBD1 matches at 7 bases. CDR3 length equals 13 residues. J lost 7 bases, V lost 3 bases, and 6 bases had no gene match. Per the germline V gene, CDR1 is GTSNPN and CDR2 is SVGIG (reference sequence). The CDR3 loop is CAWRDRAHQPQHF. The CDR3 DNA follows: TGTGCCTGGAGAGACAGGGCGCACCAGCCCCAGCATTTT.

This clone turned up a few times. A read error may produce the germline difference seen at one junction end. The chain recombines TRBV7-9 with TRBJ2-7; 9 bases agree with TRBD1. The CDR3 is 13 residues long. Germline V gene lookup returns CDR1 SEHNR and CDR2 FQNEAQ (reference sequence). The CDR3 reads CASSLVRDRVTHF. DNA for the CDR3: TGTGCCAGCAGCTTGGTCCGGGACAGGGTTACCCACTTC.

In this sample, this clone turned up a few times. The J gene is TRBJ2-5, the V gene TRBV19; D gene uncertain. Deletions cut 4 bases from V and 4 bases from J, with 16 bases between. The length of the CDR3 is 15 residues. Per the germline V gene, CDR1 is LNHDA and CDR2 is SQIVND (reference sequence). The DNA of the CDR3 is TGTGCCAGTAGTAAGCCGGTCACGGGCGGAGAGACCCAGTACTTC. Translation: CASSKPVTGGETQYF.

The rearrangement joins TRBV29-1 to TRBJ2-4; D remains unclear. CDR1 is SQVTM, CDR2 ANQGSEA, per germline. V was shortened by 4 bases and J by 0 bases, with 4 bases between the two germline ends. CDR3 length equals 12 residues. DNA for the CDR3: TGCAGCGTTGCAATAGCCAAAAACATTCAGTACTTC. Translation gives CSVAIAKNIQYF.

In DNA, the CDR3 is TGTGCCAGCAGTTACTCGCTGGGATCTGGGGCCAACGTCCTGACTTTC. Its translation: CASSYSLGSGANVLTF. The chain employs TRBV6-5 and TRBJ2-6; D unclear. The CDR3 length is 16 residues. Germline V gene lookup returns CDR1 MNHEY and CDR2 SVGAGI. Trimming took 0 bases from V and 1 from J, leaving 7 bases between them.

This clone was counted a few times. The V call is TRBV29-1, the J call TRBJ2-3, with D possibly being TRBD1 or TRBD2 (6 bases each). Trimming shortened V by 5 bases and J by 0 bases, and 18 bases separated the two germline ends. This CDR3 has 16 amino acids. The V gene's germline CDR1 is SQVTM and CDR2 ANQGSEA. This CDR3 is CSVRGQSDGSTDTQYF. CDR3 nucleotide sequence: TGCAGCGTTCGGGGGCAGTCCGACGGTAGCACAGATACGCAGTATTTT.

The rearrangement joins TRBV4-2 to TRBJ1-5; no reliable D call. Trimming took off 4 bases at V and 5 bases at J, with 9 bases between the two ends. CDR1 is LGHNA, CDR2 YNFKEQ, per germline. The CDR3 length is 13 residues. CDR3 bases: TGTGCCAGCAGCCTCGTCAACGATCAGCCCCAGCATTTT. It encodes CASSLVNDQPQHF.

The chain joins TRBV27 to TRBJ2-7, with 8 bases aligning to TRBD1. Unmatched junction bases numbered 13, after V lost 6 bases and J lost 0 bases. CDR1 MNHEY and CDR2 SMNVEV come from the germline V gene (reference sequence). The CDR3 runs to 17 residues. CDR3 sequence: CASRDAGGAVVSYEQYF. DNA of the CDR3: TGTGCCAGCAGGGACGCAGGGGGCGCGGTTGTCTCCTACGAGCAGTACTTC.

This rearrangement joins TRBV30 to TRBJ2-3; the match to TRBD2 covers 9 bases. V was clipped by 1 base and J by 2 bases; unmatched bases: 4. This CDR3 is 15 amino acids long. Germline CDR1 reads GTSNPN; CDR2 reads SVGIG (reference sequence). CDR3 region: CAWSGLAGLTDTQYF. The CDR3 nucleotides are TGTGCCTGGAGTGGGCTAGCGGGGCTCACAGATACGCAGTATTTT.

This clone came up a few times. CDR3 DNA: TGTGCCAGCAGCCAAGACCAGGGAAGGGAGCAGTACTTC. This gives the protein CASSQDQGREQYF. The V gene is TRBV4-2, the J gene TRBJ2-7, with D tentatively TRBD1 (5 bases). The length of the CDR3 is 13 residues. Trimming stripped 0 bases from V and 7 bases from J, with 10 bases between. The germline V gene has CDR1 LGHNA and CDR2 YNFKEQ.

The chain has TRBV14 and TRBJ1-2; 7 bases align to TRBD1. The CDR3 has 14 residues. Germline assignment: CDR1 SGHDN and CDR2 FVKESK. V dropped 6 bases and J dropped 4; count of bases not matched to a gene: 8. The CDR3 is CASRPTGVAYGYTF. The CDR3 nucleotides are TGTGCCAGCAGACCTACAGGGGTGGCCTATGGCTACACCTTC.

The J gene is TRBJ2-3, the V gene TRBV18, with TRBD2 identical over 10 bases. The V gene's germline CDR1 is KGHSH and CDR2 LQKENI. The CDR3 is 15 amino acids. The V segment lost 3 bases and the J segment 4 bases; nucleotides outside the gene matches: 4. For the CDR3, the DNA is TGTGCCAGCTCACCTTTAGCGGGAGGTCCAGATACGCAGTATTTT. Protein: CASSPLAGGPDTQYF. Full variable domain (missing parts from reference TRBV18 and TRBJ2-3): NAGVMQNPRHLVRRRGQEARLRCSPMKGHSHVYWYRQLPEEGLKFMVYLQKENIIDESGMPKERFSAEFPKEGPSILRIQQVVRGDSAAYFCASSPLAGGPDTQYFGPGTRLTVL.

This chain uses TRBV6-1 with TRBJ2-7, with TRBD2 as a possible D gene (5 bases). Germline-derived CDR1 and CDR2 are MNHNS and SASEGT. Between the trimmed V and J ends, which lost 6 bases and 0 bases, there was a span of 12 bases. The CDR3 consists of 14 residues. The CDR3 is CASRLSGSSYEQYF. DNA of the CDR3: TGTGCCAGCAGGTTGAGCGGATCCTCCTACGAGCAGTACTTC.

The sample holds a few counts of this clone. V is TRBV30 and J is TRBJ2-7, with unresolved D. Per germline, CDR1 GTSNPN and CDR2 SVGIG (reference sequence). This CDR3 is 13 amino acids long. Trimming cost V 2 bases and J 6 bases, with 14 bases left between them. The CDR3 sequence: CAWSPVRLGEQYF. As DNA, the CDR3 is TGTGCCTGGAGTCCCGTGCGGCTCGGCGAGCAGTACTTC.

About this clone: The sample contains more than one DNA sequence encoding this CDR3. The chain's CDR3 is CASRLSGSYEQYF. The CDR3 DNA reads TGTGCCAGCAGGCTTTCTGGCTCCTACGAGCAGTACTTC. The V gene is TRBV27, the J gene TRBJ2-7; D is ambiguous. The germline gives CDR1 MNHEY, CDR2 SMNVEV (reference sequence). With 6 bases removed from V and 0 bases from J, the gap between germline ends came to 9 bases. The CDR3 has 13 residues.

A few counts support this clone. This chain uses TRBV7-2 with TRBJ1-1; D is uncertain. This CDR3 contains 12 residues. Trimming took off 5 bases at V and 5 bases at J, with 9 bases between the two ends. Per germline, CDR1 SGHTA and CDR2 FQGNSA. CDR3: CASSATRTEAFF. The DNA for the CDR3 is TGTGCCAGCAGCGCCACGCGGACTGAAGCTTTCTTT. Drawing the rest from reference TRBV7-2 and TRBJ1-1, the complete variable domain is GAGVSQSPSNKVTEKGKDVELRCDPISGHTALYWYRQSLGQGLEFLIYFQGNSAPDKSGLPSDRFSAERTGGSVSTLTIQRTQQEDSAVYLCASSATRTEAFFGQGTRLTVV.

J is TRBJ2-3 and V is TRBV14, with 7 bases fitting TRBD1. CDR3 length: 14 residues. After removal of 1 base from V and 7 bases from J, the junction contained 5 bases not matched to a gene. Germline assignment: CDR1 SGHDN and CDR2 FVKESK. CDR3 region: CASSQGQGTNTQYF. The CDR3 bases are TGTGCCAGCAGCCAAGGACAGGGTACGAATACGCAGTATTTT.

In its sample, this clone was seen once. The chain uses TRBV19 and TRBJ2-3, with 8 positions matching TRBD2. CDR3 length: 16 amino acids. V lost 4 bases and J lost 3; bases outside the gene matches: 9. The germline V gene encodes CDR1 LNHDA and CDR2 SQIVND (reference sequence). In DNA form, the CDR3 reads TGTGCCAGTAGTAGCCCCAGCGGGAGAGAGACAGATACGCAGTATTTT. The encoded protein is CASSSPSGRETDTQYF.